The 5 T cell receptor beta chains below all came from one sample that was sequenced in a study of Ad26.COV2.S vaccination and SARS-CoV-2 variants. Sample treatment: around 19 received Ad26.COV2.S at low or high dose, single or two shots; 5 received placebo; per-sample allocation not given. Collection of samples fell on day 63 after the first vaccine or placebo injection. Clones were sequenced by immunoSEQ multiplex PCR, and TCRdb holds only the in-frame ones, with some missing. The sample holds 300,000 to 350,000 clones, about 88% seen once. The sample consisted of peripheral blood, taken in a trial of Ad26.COV2.S vaccine versus placebo. These receptors all stem from a person between 18 and 60 years old who received the Ad26.COV2.S COVID-19 vaccine or a placebo.

The J gene is TRBJ1-2, the V gene TRBV7-8; D is possibly TRBD1 (5 bases). Per germline, CDR1 SGHVS and CDR2 FQNEAQ. The V end was cut by 10 bases, the J end by 4 bases, with 19 bases between. This CDR3 contains 14 residues. DNA of the CDR3: TGTGCCACCACAGGAGGCAGTGGGGGCTATGGCTACACCTTC. Translating it yields CATTGGSGGYGYTF. The complete variable domain, with remaining parts taken from reference TRBV7-8 and TRBJ1-2, reads GAGVSQSPRYKVAKRGQDVALRCDPISGHVSLFWYQQALGQGPEFLTYFQNEAQLDKSGLPSDRFFAERPEGSVSTLKIQRTQQEDSAVYLCATTGGSGGYGYTFGSGTRLTVV.

V and J are TRBV20-1 and TRBJ1-5, with unresolved D. Germline V gene sequence: CDR1 DFQATT, CDR2 SNEGSKA (reference sequence). Trimming removed 3 bases at V and 8 bases at J, with 11 bases between. The CDR3 runs to 12 residues. The CDR3 reads CSASRQLEPQHF. CDR3 nucleotide sequence: TGCAGTGCTAGTCGCCAATTGGAGCCCCAGCATTTT.

The J gene is TRBJ2-1, the V gene TRBV4-3, with 10 bases identical to TRBD2. With V trimmed by 3 bases and J by 8 bases, 13 bases remained unmatched. This CDR3 has 17 residues. Germline V lookup: CDR1 LGHNA, CDR2 YSLEER. The CDR3 here is CASSHPPSGGVQYEQFF. The CDR3 DNA sequence: TGCGCCAGCAGCCACCCTCCAAGCGGGGGGGTACAGTATGAGCAGTTCTTC.

This clone was seen once. The rearrangement joins TRBV6-2 or TRBV6-3 to TRBJ1-5; unclear D gene. Trimming removed 2 bases from V and 6 bases from J, with 5 bases in between. The CDR3 has 12 amino acids. Per germline, CDR1 MNHEY and CDR2 SVGEGT. CDR3 bases: TGTGCCAGCAGTTACCAATTTCAGCCCCAGCATTTT. Residues: CASSYQFQPQHF.

The J gene is TRBJ2-3, the V gene TRBV6-5; D is unclear. Trimming took off 6 bases at V and 8 bases at J, with 9 bases between the two ends. Germline V gives CDR1 MNHEY, CDR2 SVGAGI. The CDR3 is made up of 11 amino acids. The CDR3 reads CASSRRPTQYF. The DNA of the CDR3 is TGTGCCAGCAGCCGACGCCCTACGCAGTATTTT.